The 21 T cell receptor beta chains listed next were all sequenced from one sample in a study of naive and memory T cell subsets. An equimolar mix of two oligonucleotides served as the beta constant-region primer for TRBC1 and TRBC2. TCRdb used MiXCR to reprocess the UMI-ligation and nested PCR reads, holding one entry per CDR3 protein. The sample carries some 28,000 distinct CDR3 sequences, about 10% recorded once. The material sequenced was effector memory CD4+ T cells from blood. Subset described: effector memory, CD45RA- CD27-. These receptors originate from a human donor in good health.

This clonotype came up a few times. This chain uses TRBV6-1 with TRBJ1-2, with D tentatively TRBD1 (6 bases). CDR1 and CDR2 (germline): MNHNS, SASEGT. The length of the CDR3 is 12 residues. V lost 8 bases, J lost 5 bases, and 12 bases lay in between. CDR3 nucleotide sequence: TGTGCCAGCCGCCGGGACAAGTATGGCTACACCTTC. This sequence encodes CASRRDKYGYTF.

The CDR3 region is CAWKRENSDTQYF. As DNA, the CDR3 is TGTGCCTGGAAGCGGGAGAACTCAGATACGCAGTATTTT. The chain joins TRBV30 to TRBJ2-3; TRBD2 matches 8 bases. The length of the CDR3 is 13 residues. Germline loops: CDR1 GTSNPN, CDR2 SVGIG (reference sequence). Unmatched junction bases numbered 4, after V lost 4 bases and J lost 4 bases. The full variable domain, rest sourced from reference TRBV30 and TRBJ2-3, is SQTIHQWPATLVQPVGSPLSLECTVEGTSNPNLYWYRQAAGRGLQLLFYSVGIGQISSEVPQNLSASRPQDRQFILSSKKLLLSDSGFYLCAWKRENSDTQYFGPGTRLTVL.

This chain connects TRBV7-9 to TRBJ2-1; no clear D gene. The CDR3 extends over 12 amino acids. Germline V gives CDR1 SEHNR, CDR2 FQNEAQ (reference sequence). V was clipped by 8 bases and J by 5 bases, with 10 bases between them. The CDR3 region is CASLGINNEQFF. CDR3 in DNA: TGTGCCAGCTTAGGGATTAACAATGAGCAGTTCTTC. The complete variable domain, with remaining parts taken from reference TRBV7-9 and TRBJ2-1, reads DTGVSQNPRHKITKRGQNVTFRCDPISEHNRLYWYRQTLGQGPEFLTYFQNEAQLEKSRLLSDRFSAERPKGSFSTLEIQRTEQGDSAMYLCASLGINNEQFFGPGTRLTVL.

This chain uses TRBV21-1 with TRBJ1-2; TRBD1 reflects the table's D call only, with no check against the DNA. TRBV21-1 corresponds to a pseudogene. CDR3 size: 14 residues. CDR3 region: CASSTMTGFYGYTF. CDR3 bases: TGTGCCAGCAGCACCATGACAGGGTTCTATGGCTACACCTTC.

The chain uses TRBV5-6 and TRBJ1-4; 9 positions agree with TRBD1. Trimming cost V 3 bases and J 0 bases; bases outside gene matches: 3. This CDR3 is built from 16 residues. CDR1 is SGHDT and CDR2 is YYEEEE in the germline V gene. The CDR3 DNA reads TGTGCCAGCAGCTGGGGGACAGGGACAACTAATGAAAAACTGTTTTTT. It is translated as CASSWGTGTTNEKLFF.

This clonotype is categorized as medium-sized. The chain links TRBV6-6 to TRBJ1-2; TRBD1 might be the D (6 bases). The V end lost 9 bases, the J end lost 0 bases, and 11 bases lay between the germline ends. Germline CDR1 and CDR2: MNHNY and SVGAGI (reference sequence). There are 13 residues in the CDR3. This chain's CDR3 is CASKDSANYGYTF. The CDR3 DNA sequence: TGTGCCAGTAAGGACAGCGCTAACTATGGCTACACCTTC.

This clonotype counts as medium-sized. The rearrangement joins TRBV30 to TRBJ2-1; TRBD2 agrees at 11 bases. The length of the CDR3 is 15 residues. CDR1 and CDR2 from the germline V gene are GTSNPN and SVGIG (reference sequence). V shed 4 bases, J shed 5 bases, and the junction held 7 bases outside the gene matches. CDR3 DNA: TGTGCCTGGACCCAAGGACTAGCGGGTAACAATGAGCAGTTCTTC. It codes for CAWTQGLAGNNEQFF. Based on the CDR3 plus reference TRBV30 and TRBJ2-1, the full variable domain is SQTIHQWPATLVQPVGSPLSLECTVEGTSNPNLYWYRQAAGRGLQLLFYSVGIGQISSEVPQNLSASRPQDRQFILSSKKLLLSDSGFYLCAWTQGLAGNNEQFFGPGTRLTVL.

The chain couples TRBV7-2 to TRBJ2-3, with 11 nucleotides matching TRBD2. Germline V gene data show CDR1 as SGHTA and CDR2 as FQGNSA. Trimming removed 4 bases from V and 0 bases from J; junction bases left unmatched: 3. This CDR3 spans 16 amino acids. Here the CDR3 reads CASSYIAGGSTDTQYF. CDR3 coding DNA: TGTGCCAGCAGCTATATAGCGGGGGGGAGCACAGATACGCAGTATTTT.

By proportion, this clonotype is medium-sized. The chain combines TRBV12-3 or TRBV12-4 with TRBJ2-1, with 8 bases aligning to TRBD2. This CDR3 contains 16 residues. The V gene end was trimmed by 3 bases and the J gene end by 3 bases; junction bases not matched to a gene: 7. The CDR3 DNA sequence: TGTGCCAGCAGTTTTGCGGCGGGGGGCCTCTACAATGAGCAGTTCTTC. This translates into CASSFAAGGLYNEQFF.

This CDR3 reads CSASYPGANVLTF. The CDR3 nucleotides read TGCAGTGCTAGTTACCCTGGGGCCAACGTCCTGACTTTC. The V gene is TRBV20-1, the J gene TRBJ2-6, with D unclear. CDR1 and CDR2 from the germline V gene are DFQATT and SNEGSKA (reference sequence). Trimming stripped 3 bases from V and 2 bases from J, with 5 bases between. This CDR3 region has 13 residues.

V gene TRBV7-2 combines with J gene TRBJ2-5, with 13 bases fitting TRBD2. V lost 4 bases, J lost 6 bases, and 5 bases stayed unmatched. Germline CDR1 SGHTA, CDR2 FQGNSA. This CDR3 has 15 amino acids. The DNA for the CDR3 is TGTGCCAGCAGCTATGGACTAGCGGGGGCGCAGACCCAGTACTTC. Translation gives CASSYGLAGAQTQYF.

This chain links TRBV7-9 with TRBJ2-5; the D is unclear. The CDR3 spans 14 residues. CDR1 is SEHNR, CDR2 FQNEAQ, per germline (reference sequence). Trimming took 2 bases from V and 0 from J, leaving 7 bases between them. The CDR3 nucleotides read TGTGCCAGCAGCTTAATTGGGGACCAAGAGACCCAGTACTTC. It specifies CASSLIGDQETQYF.

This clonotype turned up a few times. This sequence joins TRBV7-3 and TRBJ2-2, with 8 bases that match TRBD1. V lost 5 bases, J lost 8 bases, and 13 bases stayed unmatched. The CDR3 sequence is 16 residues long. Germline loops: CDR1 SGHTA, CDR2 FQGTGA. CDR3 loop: CASSTDAAGGRGELFF. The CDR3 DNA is TGTGCCAGCAGCACGGATGCGGCAGGGGGCAGGGGGGAGCTGTTTTTT.

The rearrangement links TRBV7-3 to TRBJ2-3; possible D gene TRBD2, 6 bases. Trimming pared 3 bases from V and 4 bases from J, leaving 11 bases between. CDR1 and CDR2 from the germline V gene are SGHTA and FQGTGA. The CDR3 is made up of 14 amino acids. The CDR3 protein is CASSFGGEADTQYF. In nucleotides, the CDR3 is TGTGCCAGCAGCTTCGGGGGAGAGGCAGATACGCAGTATTTT.

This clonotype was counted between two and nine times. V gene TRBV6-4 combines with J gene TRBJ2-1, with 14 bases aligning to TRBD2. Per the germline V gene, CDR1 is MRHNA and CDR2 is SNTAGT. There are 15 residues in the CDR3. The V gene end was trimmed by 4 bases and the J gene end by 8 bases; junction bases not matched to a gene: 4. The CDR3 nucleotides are TGTGCCAGCAGTGTGGGGACTAGCGGGAGTGATGAGCAGTTCTTC. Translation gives CASSVGTSGSDEQFF.

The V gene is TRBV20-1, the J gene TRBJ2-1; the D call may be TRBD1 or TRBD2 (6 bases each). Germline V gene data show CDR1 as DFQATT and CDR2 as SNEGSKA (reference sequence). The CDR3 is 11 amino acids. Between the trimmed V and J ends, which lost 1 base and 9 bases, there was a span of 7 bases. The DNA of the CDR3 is TGCAGTGCTAGAGCGGGGGCTGAGCAGTTCTTC. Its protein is CSARAGAEQFF.

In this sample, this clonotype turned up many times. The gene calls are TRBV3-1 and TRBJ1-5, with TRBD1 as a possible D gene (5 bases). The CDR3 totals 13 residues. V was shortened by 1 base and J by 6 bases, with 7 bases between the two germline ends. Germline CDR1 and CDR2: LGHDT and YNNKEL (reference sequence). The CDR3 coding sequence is TGTGCCAGCAGCCAAGGAGGGGCTCAGCCCCAGCATTTT. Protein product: CASSQGGAQPQHF.

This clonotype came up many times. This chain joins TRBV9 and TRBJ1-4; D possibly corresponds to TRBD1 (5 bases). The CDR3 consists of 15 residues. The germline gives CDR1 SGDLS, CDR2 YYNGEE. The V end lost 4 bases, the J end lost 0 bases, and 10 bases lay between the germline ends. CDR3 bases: TGTGCCAGCAGCCCCAAGACAGCAACTAATGAAAAACTGTTTTTT. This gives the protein CASSPKTATNEKLFF. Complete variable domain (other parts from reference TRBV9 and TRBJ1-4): DSGVTQTPKHLITATGQRVTLRCSPRSGDLSVYWYQQSLDQGLQFLIQYYNGEERAKGNILERFSAQQFPDLHSELNLSSLELGDSALYFCASSPKTATNEKLFFGSGTQLSVL.

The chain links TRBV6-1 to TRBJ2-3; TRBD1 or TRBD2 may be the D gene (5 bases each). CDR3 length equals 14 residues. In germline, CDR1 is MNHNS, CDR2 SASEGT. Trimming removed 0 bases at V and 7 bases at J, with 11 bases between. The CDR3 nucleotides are TGTGCCAGCAGTGAAGCGACGAGGGGCAATACGCAGTATTTT. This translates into CASSEATRGNTQYF.

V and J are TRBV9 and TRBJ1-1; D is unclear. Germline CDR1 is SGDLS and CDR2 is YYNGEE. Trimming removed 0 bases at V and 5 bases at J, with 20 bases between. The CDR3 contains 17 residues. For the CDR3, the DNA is TGTGCCAGCAGCGTAGGATCCGGCTTTGGGAGTCGGACTGAAGCTTTCTTT. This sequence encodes CASSVGSGFGSRTEAFF.

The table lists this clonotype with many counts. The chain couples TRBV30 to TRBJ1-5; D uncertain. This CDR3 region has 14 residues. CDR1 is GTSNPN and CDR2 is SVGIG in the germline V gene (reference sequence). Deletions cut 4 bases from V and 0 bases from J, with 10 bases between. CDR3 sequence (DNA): TGTGCCTGGAACGGTGGATATAGCAATCAGCCCCAGCATTTT. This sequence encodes CAWNGGYSNQPQHF.